The rows below give T cell receptor beta chains drawn from one sample of a study of glioma-infiltrating T cells. TCRdb re-called the multiplex PCR reads through MiXCR, storing one row per CDR3 protein. Among approximately 110,000 distinct CDR3 sequences listed, roughly 23% were seen once. The sequencing input was glioma tissue, nonneoplastic brain tissue, or PBMCs (not recorded which). Receptors were obtained from a human donor with low-grade glioma or glioblastoma, undergoing nonglioma brain surgery, or in good health (not recorded which). CDR3s include the opening cysteine and the closing phenylalanine or tryptophan. The D gene is left open where the match is weak. Clone size is shown for a subset of rows, as once, few, many or a class of expanded clone.

TRBJ2-7	NA	NA	TRBV4-1	TGCGCCAGCAGCCCCGGGCCGCAGGGCTCCTACGAGCAGTACTTC	CASSPGPQGSYEQYF
TRBJ2-7	few	NA	TRBV7-2	TGTGCCAGCAGCTTAGAAAGGATAGCGGTTTACGAGCAGTACTTC	CASSLERIAVYEQYF
TRBJ2-1	NA	TRBD2	TRBV7-2	TGTGCCAGCAGCAATCCGGGACTAGCAGCCCCTGAGCAGTTCTTC	CASSNPGLAAPEQFF
TRBJ2-1	many	TRBD2	TRBV3-1	TGTGCCAGCAGCCAGGCCGGGACTAGCGATGTGAATGAGCAGTTCTTC	CASSQAGTSDVNEQFF
TRBJ2-7	NA	NA	TRBV7-9	TGTGCCAGCAGCCCGTGGGGGGCCTACGAGCAGTACTTC	CASSPWGAYEQYF
TRBJ2-5	few	TRBD1	TRBV18	TGTGCCAGCTCACCCGTAACCGGACAGGGGGCAGAGACCCAGTACTTC	CASSPVTGQGAETQYF
TRBJ1-2	NA	TRBD1	TRBV6-2/TRBV6-3	TGTGCCAGCAGAACCGGGACAGGGGAATATGGCTACACCTTC	CASRTGTGEYGYTF
TRBJ2-1	NA	TRBD1	TRBV7-9	TGTGCCAGCAGCTCTAAACGCCGGGACAGGGTCCACAGTGAGCAGTTCTTC	CASSSKRRDRVHSEQFF
TRBJ2-1	many	TRBD1	TRBV15	TGTGCCACCAGCAGAGGGACAGGGAAAGGTGAGCAGTTCTTC	CATSRGTGKGEQFF
TRBJ2-1	few	NA	TRBV4-3	TGCGCCAGCAGCCAAGATTTTGGGGCTAAACATGCTGAGCAGTTCTTC	CASSQDFGAKHAEQFF
TRBJ1-5	many	NA	TRBV28	TGTGCCAGCAGTACCAGCCAGGGTGGCAATCAGCCCCAGCATTTT	CASSTSQGGNQPQHF
TRBJ2-2	many	NA	TRBV7-2	TGTGCCAGCAGGTTGGGGGGACTTAACACCGGGGAGCTGTTTTTT	CASRLGGLNTGELFF
TRBJ2-2	many	NA	TRBV24-1	TGTGCCACCAGTGAATTACACCCAAACACCGGGGAGCTGTTTTTT	CATSELHPNTGELFF
TRBJ2-6	NA	NA	TRBV7-9	TGTGCCAGCAGCCTTGCATCCGCGGGGGCCAACGTCCTGACTTTC	CASSLASAGANVLTF
TRBJ2-3	many	TRBD1	TRBV7-6	TGTGCCAGCAGCCCGACCTGGGACAGGAGCACAGATACGCAGTATTTT	CASSPTWDRSTDTQYF
TRBJ1-6	few	NA	TRBV18	TGTGCCAGCTCACCGTCCAATGGGGAAACCCTCCACTTT	CASSPSNGETLHF
TRBJ2-5	many	NA	TRBV10-3	TGTGCCATCAGTGAGTCGAAGGAGACCCAGTACTTC	CAISESKETQYF
TRBJ1-6	few	NA	TRBV12-3/TRBV12-4	TGTGCCAGCAGTTTTAGCTCGAATTCACCCCTCCACTTT	CASSFSSNSPLHF
TRBJ2-5	few	TRBD2	TRBV2	TGTGCCAGCGCCCGACTAGCGGTAATACAAGAGACCCAGTACTTC	CASARLAVIQETQYF
TRBJ2-7	many	TRBD2	TRBV18	TGTGCCAGCTCAGAAGACCTAGCGGGACGGCCCTACGAGCAGTACTTC	CASSEDLAGRPYEQYF
TRBJ2-1	few	TRBD2	TRBV19	TGTGCCAGTAGTGGGGGGGAAGCGGGAGTCTATGAGCAGTTCTTC	CASSGGEAGVYEQFF
TRBJ2-7	many	TRBD1	TRBV28	TGTGCCAGCAGTTGGGGGACAGGGTTCTACGAGCAGTACTTC	CASSWGTGFYEQYF
TRBJ2-7	many	TRBD1	TRBV28	TGTGCCAGCAGTTTGGGGACAGGGCCCCCCTACGAGCAGTACTTC	CASSLGTGPPYEQYF
TRBJ1-4	NA	NA	TRBV12-5	TGTGCTAGTTCACGGGATTTCGGGGAAAAACTGTTTTTT	CASSRDFGEKLFF
TRBJ2-7	many	TRBD1	TRBV15	TGTGCCACCAGCAGATGGACAGGGATGGACTACTCCTACGAGCAGTACTTC	CATSRWTGMDYSYEQYF
TRBJ1-2	many	NA	TRBV27	TGTGCCAGCAGTCCCGACGACGGGGGTTATGGCTACACCTTC	CASSPDDGGYGYTF
TRBJ2-7	many	TRBD2	TRBV27	TGTGCCAGCAGTTTAGCCTCGTCCGGGGGGGAGCAGTACTTC	CASSLASSGGEQYF
TRBJ1-3	once	NA	TRBV20-1	TGCAGCGCTAGAGATTCGGGGTTGACTGGAAACACCATACATTTT	CSARDSGLTGNTIHF
TRBJ2-1	many	NA	TRBV28	TGTGCCAGCAGTTTACCGGGACCCAAGTACAATGAGCAGTTCTTC	CASSLPGPKYNEQFF
TRBJ2-2	NA	TRBD2	TRBV11-3	TGTGCCAGCAGCTCAGGACTAGCGGCCGGGGAGCTGTTTTTT	CASSSGLAAGELFF
TRBJ1-2	NA	TRBD1	TRBV11-2	TGTGCCAGCAGCTCACAGGGGAAGAATGGCTACACCTTC	CASSSQGKNGYTF
TRBJ2-7	NA	TRBD1	TRBV6-1	TGTGCCAGCAGCCACGATCGCCCCGGACAGGGAACCTACGAGCAGTACTTC	CASSHDRPGQGTYEQYF
TRBJ2-7	few	NA	TRBV12-3/TRBV12-4	TGTGCCAGCAGTTTAGTGGGCTCCGAGCAGTACTTC	CASSLVGSEQYF
TRBJ2-1	many	NA	TRBV20-1	TGCAGTGCTAGAGCGGTCAGCTCCTACAATGAGCAGTTCTTC	CSARAVSSYNEQFF
TRBJ2-7	many	NA	TRBV27	TGTGCCAGCTGGGTACCAGGGAGGTGGTTTGAGCAGTACTTC	CASWVPGRWFEQYF
TRBJ2-5	few	TRBD2	TRBV4-2	TGTGCCAGCAGCCAAGGTTCCACTAGCGGGTCGTTAGGCCAAGAGACCCAGTACTTC	CASSQGSTSGSLGQETQYF
TRBJ1-3	NA	NA	TRBV2	TGTGCCAGCAGTGTCCCGTTTCGCTCTGGAAACACCATATATTTT	CASSVPFRSGNTIYF